The clone carrying this T cell receptor beta chain has a count of ten or more. This record comes from a study of human T cells and chemical hapten exposure. Time point specified: pre-sensitization, week 0. Treatment meaning: therapeutic diphenylcyclopropenone sensitization with weekly scalp DPC. The CDR3 has 16 residues. Looked up from germline, CDR1 is SQVTM and CDR2 is ANQGSEA. With 4 bases removed from V and 2 bases from J, the gap between germline ends came to 19 bases. In the authors' methods: Samples held a median of around 100,000 TCRs, range about 23,224–750,000. TCRdb reanalysed the RACE reads using MiXCR and keeps one entry per CDR3 protein. None of the V and J calls come from the authors' own analysis; TCRdb made them. The sample has fewer than 300,000 distinct CDR3 sequences, approximately 8.6% seen once; the top ten hold around 2.5%.

The sequence derives from a middle-aged woman with alopecia areata. Some clones in this sample may be carry-over from other donors' samples. The chain couples TRBV29-1 to TRBJ2-3, with D maybe TRBD1 (6 bases). Sequenced here: whole blood, sampled in connection with sensitization to the hapten diphenylcyclopropenone (DPC). The CDR3 region has the DNA TGCAGCGTTGGGGGGCTAGCTTCCCCCCCCACAGATACGCAGTATTTT. It is translated as CSVGGLASPPTDTQYF.